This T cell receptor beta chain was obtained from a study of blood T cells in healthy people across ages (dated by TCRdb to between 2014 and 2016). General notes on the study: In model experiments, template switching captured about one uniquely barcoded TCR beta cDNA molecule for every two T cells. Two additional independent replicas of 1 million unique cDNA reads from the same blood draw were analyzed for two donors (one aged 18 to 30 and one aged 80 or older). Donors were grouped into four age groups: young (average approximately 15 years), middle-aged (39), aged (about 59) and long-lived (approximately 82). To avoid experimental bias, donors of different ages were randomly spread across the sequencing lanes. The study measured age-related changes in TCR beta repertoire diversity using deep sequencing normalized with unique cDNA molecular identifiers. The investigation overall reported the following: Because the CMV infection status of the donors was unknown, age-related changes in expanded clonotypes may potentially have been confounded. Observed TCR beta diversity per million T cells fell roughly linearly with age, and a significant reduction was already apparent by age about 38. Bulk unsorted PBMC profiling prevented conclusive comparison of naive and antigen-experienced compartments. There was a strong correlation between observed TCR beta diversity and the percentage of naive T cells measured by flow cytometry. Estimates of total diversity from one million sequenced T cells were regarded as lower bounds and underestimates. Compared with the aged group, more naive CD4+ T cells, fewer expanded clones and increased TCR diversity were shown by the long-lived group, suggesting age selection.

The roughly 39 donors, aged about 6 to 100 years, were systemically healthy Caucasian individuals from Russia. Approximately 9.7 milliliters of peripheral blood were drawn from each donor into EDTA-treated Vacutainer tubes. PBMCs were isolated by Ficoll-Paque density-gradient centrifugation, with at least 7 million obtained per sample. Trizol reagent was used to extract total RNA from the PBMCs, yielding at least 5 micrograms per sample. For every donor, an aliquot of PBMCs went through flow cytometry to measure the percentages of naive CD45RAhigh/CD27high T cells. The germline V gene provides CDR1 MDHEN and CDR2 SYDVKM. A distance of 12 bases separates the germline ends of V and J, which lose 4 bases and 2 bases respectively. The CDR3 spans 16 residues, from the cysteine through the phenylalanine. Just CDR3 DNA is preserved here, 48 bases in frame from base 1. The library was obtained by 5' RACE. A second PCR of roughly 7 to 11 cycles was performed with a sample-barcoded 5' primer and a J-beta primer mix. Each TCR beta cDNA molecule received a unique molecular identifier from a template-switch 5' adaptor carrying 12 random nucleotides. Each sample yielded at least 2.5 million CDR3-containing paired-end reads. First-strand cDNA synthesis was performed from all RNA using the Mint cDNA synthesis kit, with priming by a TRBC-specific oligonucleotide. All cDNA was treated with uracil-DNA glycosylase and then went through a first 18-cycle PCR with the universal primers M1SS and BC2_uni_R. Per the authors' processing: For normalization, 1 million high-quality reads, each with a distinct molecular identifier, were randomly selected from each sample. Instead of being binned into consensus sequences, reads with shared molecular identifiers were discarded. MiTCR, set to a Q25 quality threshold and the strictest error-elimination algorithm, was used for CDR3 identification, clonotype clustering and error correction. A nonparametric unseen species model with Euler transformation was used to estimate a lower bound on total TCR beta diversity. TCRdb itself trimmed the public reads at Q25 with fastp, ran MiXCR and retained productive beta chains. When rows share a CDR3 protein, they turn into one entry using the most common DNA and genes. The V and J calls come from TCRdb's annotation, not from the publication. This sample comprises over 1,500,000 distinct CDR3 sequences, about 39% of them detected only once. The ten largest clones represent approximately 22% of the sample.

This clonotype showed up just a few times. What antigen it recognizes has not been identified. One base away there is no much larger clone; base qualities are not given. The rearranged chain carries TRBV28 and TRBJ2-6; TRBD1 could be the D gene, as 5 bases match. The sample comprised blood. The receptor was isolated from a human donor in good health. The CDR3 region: CASSSYGRAGANVLTF. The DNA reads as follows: TGTGCCAGCAGTTCCTACGGCAGGGCTGGGGCCAACGTCCTGACTTTC.